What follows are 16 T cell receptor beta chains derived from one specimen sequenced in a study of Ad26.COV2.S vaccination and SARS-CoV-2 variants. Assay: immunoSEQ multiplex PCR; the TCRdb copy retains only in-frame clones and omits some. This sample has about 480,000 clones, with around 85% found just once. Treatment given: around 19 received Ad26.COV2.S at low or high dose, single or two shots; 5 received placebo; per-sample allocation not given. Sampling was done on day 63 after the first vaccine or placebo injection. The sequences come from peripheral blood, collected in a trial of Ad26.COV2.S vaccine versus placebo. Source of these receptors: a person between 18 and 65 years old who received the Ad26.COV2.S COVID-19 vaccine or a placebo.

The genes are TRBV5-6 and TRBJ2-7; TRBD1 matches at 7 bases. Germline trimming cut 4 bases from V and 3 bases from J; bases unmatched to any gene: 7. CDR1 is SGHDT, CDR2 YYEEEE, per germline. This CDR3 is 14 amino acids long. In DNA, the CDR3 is TGTGCCAGCAGCCCCACGGGACAGCTCTACGAGCAGTACTTC. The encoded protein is CASSPTGQLYEQYF.

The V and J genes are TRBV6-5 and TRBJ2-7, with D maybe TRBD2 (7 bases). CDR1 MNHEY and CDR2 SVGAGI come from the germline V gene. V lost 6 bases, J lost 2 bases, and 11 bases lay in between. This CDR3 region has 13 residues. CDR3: CASRSGGAYEQYF. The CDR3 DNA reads TGTGCCAGCAGGTCGGGGGGCGCCTACGAGCAGTACTTC.

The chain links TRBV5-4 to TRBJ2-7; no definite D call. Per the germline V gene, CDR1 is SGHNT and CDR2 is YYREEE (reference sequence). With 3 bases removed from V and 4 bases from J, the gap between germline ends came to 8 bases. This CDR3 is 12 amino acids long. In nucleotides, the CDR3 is TGTGCCAGCAGCTGGGAAACTTACGAGCAGTACTTC. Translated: CASSWETYEQYF.

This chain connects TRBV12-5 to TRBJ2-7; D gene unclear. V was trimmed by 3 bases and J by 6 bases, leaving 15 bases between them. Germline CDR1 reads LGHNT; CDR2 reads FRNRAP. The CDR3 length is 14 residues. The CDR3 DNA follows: TGTGCTAGTGGTTTCTCAGGAAGAGCCGGCGAGCAGTACTTC. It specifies CASGFSGRAGEQYF.

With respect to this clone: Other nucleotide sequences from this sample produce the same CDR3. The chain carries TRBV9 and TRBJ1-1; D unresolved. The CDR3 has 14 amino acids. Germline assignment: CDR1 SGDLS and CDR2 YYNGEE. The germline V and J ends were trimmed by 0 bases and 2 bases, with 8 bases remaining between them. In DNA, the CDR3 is TGTGCCAGCAGCGTAGGGGCAGGAAACACTGAAGCTTTCTTT. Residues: CASSVGAGNTEAFF.

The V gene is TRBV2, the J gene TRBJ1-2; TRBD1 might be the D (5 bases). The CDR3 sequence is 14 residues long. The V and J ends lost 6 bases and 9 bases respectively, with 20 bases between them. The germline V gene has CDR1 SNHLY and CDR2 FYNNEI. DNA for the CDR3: TGTGCCAGCAGAGGCCCAGGGCAGGAAAAAAGCTACACCTTC. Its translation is CASRGPGQEKSYTF.

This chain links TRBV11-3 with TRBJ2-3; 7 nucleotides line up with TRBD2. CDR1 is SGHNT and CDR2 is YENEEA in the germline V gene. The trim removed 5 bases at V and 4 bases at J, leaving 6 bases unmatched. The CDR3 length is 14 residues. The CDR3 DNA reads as TGTGCCAGCAGCCCTGGCGGGAGTTCAGATACGCAGTATTTT. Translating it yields CASSPGGSSDTQYF.

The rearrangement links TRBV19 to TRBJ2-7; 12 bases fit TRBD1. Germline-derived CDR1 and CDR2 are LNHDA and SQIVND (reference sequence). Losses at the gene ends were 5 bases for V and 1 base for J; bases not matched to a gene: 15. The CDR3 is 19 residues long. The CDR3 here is CASSPGPRDRGLRSYEQYF. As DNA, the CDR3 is TGTGCCAGTAGTCCGGGGCCCCGGGACAGGGGGCTGAGGTCCTACGAGCAGTACTTC.

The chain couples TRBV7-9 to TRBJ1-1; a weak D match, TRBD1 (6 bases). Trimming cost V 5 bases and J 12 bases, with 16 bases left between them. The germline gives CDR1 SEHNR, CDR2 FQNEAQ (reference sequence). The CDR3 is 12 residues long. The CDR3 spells CASSRGGIWTFF. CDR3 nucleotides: TGTGCCAGCAGCCGAGGGGGTATTTGGACTTTCTTT.

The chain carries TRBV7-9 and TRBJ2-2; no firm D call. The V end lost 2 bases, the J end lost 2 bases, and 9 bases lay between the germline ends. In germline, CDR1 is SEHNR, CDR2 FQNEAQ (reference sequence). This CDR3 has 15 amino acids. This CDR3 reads CASSLRTSNTGELFF. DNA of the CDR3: TGTGCCAGCAGCTTACGCACCTCAAACACCGGGGAGCTGTTTTTT.

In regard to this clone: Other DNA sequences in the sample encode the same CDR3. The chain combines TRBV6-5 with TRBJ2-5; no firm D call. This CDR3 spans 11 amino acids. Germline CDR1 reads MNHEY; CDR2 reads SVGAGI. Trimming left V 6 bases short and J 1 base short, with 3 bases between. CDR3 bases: TGTGCCAGCAGGGTCCAAGAGACCCAGTACTTC. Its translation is CASRVQETQYF.

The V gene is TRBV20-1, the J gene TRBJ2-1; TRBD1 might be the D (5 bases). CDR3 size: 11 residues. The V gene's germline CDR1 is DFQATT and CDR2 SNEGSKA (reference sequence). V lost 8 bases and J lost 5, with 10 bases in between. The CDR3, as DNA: TGCAGTCCCACAGGAAACAATGAGCAGTTCTTC. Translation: CSPTGNNEQFF.

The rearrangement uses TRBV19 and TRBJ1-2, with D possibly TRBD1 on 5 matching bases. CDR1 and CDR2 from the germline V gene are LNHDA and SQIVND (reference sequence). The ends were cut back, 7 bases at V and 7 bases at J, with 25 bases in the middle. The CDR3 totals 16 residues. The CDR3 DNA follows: TGTGCCAGTACCCTACAGGACCGGGAGCTGGAGGTTGGCTACACCTTC. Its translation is CASTLQDRELEVGYTF.

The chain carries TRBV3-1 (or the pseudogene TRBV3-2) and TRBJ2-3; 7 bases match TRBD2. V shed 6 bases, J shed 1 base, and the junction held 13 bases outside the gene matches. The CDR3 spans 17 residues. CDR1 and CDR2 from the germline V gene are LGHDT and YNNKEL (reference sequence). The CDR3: CASSHSLPGLRTDTQYF. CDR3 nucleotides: TGTGCCAGCAGTCATAGCCTACCGGGACTACGCACAGATACGCAGTATTTT.

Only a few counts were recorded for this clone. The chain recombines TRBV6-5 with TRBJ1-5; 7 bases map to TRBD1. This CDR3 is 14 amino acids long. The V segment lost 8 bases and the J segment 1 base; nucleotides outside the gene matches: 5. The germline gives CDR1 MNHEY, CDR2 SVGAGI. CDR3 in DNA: TGTGCCAGCCGAAGGGGGCCGAGCAATCAGCCCCAGCATTTT. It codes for CASRRGPSNQPQHF.

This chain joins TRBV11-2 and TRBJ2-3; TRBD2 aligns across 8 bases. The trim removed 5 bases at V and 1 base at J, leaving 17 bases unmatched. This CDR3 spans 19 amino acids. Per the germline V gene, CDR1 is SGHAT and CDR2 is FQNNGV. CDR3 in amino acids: CASSHSNLRRLARTDTQYF. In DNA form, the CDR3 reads TGTGCCAGCAGCCATTCTAACCTAAGAAGACTAGCGCGCACAGATACGCAGTATTTT.